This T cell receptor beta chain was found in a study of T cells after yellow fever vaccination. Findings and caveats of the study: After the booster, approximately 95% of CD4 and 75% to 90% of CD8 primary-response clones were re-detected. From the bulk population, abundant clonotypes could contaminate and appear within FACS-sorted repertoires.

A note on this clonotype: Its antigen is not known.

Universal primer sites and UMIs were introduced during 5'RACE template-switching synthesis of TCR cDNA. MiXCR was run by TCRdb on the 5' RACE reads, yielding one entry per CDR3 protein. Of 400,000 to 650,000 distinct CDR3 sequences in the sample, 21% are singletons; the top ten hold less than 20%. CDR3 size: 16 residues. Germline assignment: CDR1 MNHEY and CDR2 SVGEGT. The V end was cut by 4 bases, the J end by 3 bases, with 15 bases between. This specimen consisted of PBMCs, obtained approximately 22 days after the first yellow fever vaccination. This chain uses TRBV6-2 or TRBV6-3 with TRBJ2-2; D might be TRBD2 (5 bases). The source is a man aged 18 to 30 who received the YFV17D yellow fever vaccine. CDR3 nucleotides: TGTGCCAGCAGTTCCTCCGGACTGGGTTACACCGGGGAGCTGTTTTTT. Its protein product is CASSSSGLGYTGELFF.